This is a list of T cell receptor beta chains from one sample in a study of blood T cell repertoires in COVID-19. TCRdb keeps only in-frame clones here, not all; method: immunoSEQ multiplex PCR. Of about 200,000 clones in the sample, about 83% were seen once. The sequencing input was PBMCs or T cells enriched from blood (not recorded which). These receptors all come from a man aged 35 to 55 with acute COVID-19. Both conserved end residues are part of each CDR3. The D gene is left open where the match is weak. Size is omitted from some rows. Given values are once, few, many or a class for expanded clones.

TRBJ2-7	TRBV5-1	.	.	TGCGCCAGCAGCTTGTTAGGGCAGGGCTACGAGCAGTACTTC	CASSLLGQGYEQYF
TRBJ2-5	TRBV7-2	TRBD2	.	TGTGCCAGCAGATCTACTAGCGGACAAGAGACCCAGTACTTC	CASRSTSGQETQYF
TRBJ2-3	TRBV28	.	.	TGTGCCAGCAGTCCCTCCCCGGGGAGGACAGATACGCAGTATTTT	CASSPSPGRTDTQYF
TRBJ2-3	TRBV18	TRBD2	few	TGTGCCAGCTCACCCGGACTAGCGCTAACAGATACGCAGTATTTT	CASSPGLALTDTQYF
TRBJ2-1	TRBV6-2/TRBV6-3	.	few	TGTGCCAGCAGTTACGTAGTCGGGGGTGCGTACAATGAGCAGTTCTTC	CASSYVVGGAYNEQFF
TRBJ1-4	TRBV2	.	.	TGTGCCAGCTCCGGGGGTCTCGGGGTAAAACTGTTTTTT	CASSGGLGVKLFF
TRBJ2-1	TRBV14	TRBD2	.	TGTGCCAGCAGCCCCCGACTAGCGGGGGACGAGCAGTTCTTC	CASSPRLAGDEQFF
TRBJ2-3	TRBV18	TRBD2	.	TGTGCCAGCTCACCGCTAGCGGGGACAGATACGCAGTATTTT	CASSPLAGTDTQYF
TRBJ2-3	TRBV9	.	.	TGTGCCAGCAGCGTAGGTAGCGCCACAGATACGCAGTATTTT	CASSVGSATDTQYF
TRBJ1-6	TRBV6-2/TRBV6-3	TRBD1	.	TGTGCCAGCAGTGGACAGGGTAATTCACCCCTCCACTTT	CASSGQGNSPLHF
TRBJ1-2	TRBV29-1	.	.	TGCAGCGCGGATGGCGTGGAAGGGGGATCGCGTGGCTACACCTTC	CSADGVEGGSRGYTF
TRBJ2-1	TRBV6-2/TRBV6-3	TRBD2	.	TGTGCCAGCAGTTACACTAGCGGGTCTCTCAATGAGCAGTTCTTC	CASSYTSGSLNEQFF
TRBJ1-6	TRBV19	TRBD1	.	TGTGCCAGTAAGGGGACAGGGATCAATTCACCCCTCCACTTT	CASKGTGINSPLHF
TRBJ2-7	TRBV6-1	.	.	TGTGCCAGCAGTGAACTCACTGGAGGGGCCTACGAGCAGTACTTC	CASSELTGGAYEQYF
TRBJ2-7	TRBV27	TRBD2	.	TGTGCCAGCGCCTCCGCCGGGACTACCTACGAGCAGTACTTC	CASASAGTTYEQYF
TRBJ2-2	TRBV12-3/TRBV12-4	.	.	TGTGCCAGCAGTCCGGACACCGGGGAGCTGTTTTTT	CASSPDTGELFF
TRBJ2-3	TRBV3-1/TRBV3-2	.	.	TGTGCCAGCAGCCAAGACTTCACAGATACGCAGTATTTT	CASSQDFTDTQYF
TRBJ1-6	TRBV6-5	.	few	TGTGCCAGTTCTGACAGCCGACCTAATAATTCACCCCTCCACTTT	CASSDSRPNNSPLHF
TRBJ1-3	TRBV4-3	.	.	TGCGCCAGCAGCCAAGTGGGGAGGATGGGACTGCATTCTGGAAACACCATATATTTT	CASSQVGRMGLHSGNTIYF
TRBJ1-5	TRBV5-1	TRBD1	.	TGCGCCAGCAGCCAAGGACAGGGCGAACAGCCCCAGCATTTT	CASSQGQGEQPQHF
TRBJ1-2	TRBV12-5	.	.	TGTGCTAGTGGTTTGGTAGGGGCTTGGGATGGCTACACCTTC	CASGLVGAWDGYTF